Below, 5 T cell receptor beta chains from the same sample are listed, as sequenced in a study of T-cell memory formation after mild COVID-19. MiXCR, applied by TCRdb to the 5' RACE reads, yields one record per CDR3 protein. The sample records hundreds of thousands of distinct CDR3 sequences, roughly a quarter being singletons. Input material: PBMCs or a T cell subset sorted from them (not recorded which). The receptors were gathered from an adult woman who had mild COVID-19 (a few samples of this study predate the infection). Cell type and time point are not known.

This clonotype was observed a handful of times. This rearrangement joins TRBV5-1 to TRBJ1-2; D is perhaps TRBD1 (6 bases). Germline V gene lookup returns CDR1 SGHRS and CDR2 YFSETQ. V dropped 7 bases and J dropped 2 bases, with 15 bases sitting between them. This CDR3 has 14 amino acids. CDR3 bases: TGCGCCAGCGGTCGCTTGGACAGCAACTATGGCTACACCTTC. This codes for CASGRLDSNYGYTF.

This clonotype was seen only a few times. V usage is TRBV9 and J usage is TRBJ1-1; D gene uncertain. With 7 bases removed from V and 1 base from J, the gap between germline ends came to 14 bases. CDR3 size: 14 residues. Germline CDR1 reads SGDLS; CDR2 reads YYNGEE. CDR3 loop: CASGREIANTEAFF. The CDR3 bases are TGTGCCAGCGGGAGGGAAATAGCGAACACTGAAGCTTTCTTT.

CDR3 in amino acids: CASSQARGPSYEQYF. The CDR3, as DNA: TGCGCCAGCAGCCAAGCGCGGGGCCCCTCCTACGAGCAGTACTTC. The V gene is TRBV4-3, the J gene TRBJ2-7; the D gene is possibly TRBD2 (6 bases). Germline loops: CDR1 LGHNA, CDR2 YSLEER. Trimming left V 1 base short and J 0 bases short, with 10 bases between. CDR3 length: 15 amino acids.

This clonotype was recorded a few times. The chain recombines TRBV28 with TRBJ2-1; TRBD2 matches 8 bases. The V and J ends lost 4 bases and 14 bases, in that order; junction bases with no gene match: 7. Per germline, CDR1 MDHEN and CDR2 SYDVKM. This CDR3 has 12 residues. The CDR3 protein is CASSYAWRGEFF. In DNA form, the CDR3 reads TGTGCCAGCAGTTACGCATGGCGGGGGGAGTTCTTC.

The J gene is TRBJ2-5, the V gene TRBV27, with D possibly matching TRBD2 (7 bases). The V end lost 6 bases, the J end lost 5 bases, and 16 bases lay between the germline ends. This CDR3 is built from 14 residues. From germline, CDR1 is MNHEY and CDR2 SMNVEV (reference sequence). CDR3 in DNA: TGTGCCAGCAGGCTAATCGGGGGGCAGGAGACCCAGTACTTC. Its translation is CASRLIGGQETQYF.